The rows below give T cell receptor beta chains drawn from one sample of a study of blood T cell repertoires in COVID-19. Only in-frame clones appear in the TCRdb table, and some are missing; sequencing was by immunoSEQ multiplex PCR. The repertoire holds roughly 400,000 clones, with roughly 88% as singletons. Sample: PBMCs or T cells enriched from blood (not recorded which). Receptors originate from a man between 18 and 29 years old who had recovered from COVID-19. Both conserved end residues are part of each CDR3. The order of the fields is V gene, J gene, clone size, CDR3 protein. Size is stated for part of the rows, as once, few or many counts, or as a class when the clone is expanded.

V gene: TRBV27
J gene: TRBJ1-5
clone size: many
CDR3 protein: CASDGDHQPQHF

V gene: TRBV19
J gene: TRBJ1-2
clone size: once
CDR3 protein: CASRDSNYGYTF

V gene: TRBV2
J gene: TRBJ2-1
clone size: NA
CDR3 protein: CASSEASVWSSYNEQFF

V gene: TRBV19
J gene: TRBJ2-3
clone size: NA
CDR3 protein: CASSINYAPDTQYF

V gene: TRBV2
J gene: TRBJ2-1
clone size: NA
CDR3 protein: CASKISLESYNEQFF

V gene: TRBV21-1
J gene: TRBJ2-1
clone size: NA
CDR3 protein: CASSTQEPSAGGPYNEQFF

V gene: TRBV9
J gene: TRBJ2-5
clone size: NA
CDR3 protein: CASSVGTGGIETQYF

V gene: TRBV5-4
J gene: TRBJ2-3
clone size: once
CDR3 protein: CATRNPPGVDTQYF

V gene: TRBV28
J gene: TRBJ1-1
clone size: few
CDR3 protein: CASSSLSEAFF

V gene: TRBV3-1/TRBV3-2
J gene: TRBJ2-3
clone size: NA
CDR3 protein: CASSQGGFSTDTQYF

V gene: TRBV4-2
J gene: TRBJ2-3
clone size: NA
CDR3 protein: CASSQAFGAQDTQYF

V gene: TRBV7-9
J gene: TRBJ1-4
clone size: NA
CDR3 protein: CASSFFSTTNEKLFF

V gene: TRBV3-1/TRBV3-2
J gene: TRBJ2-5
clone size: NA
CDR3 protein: CASSQFGTSGRLAVETQYF

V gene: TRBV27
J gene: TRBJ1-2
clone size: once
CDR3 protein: CASSLSEGARGYTF

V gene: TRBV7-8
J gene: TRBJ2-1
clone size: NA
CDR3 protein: CASSPRDGSSYNEQFF

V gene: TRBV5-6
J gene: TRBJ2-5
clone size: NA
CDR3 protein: CASRQAGSPETQYF

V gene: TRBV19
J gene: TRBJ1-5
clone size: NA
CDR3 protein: CASSITLTGDSNQPQHF

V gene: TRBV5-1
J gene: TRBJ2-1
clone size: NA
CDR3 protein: CASSSEIPGDEQFF

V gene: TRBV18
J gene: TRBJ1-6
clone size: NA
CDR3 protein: CASSTAPTGTGDSPLHF

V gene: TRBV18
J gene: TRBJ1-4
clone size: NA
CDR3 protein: CASSLGGEKLFF

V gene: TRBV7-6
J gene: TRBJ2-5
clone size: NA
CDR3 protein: CASSPVGLARETQYF

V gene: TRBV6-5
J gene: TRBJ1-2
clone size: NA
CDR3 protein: CASSYLRQGADGYTF

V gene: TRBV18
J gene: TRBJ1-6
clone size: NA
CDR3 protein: CASSPSAQTNSPLHF

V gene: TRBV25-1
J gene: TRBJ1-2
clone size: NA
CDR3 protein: CASSRAGTGQYGYTF

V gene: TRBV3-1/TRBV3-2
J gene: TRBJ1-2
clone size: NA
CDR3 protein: CASRTQGLGGYTF

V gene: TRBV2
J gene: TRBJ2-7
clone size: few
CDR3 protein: CASSELQGVYEQYF

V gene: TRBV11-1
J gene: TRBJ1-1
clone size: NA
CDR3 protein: CASSREGAWAEAFF

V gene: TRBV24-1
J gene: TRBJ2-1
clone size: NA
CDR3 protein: CATSTSGYNEQFF

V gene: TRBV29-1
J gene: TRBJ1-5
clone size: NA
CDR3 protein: CSIKTGGKGQPQHF

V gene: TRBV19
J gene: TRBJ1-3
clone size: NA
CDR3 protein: CASSVDESSGNTIYF

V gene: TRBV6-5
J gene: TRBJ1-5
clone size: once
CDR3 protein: CASSYRGANQPQHF

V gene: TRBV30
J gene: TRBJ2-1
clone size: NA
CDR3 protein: CAWSPGTGGNEQFF

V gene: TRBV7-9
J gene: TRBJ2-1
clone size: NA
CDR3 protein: CASSKHRTSGGALYNEQFF